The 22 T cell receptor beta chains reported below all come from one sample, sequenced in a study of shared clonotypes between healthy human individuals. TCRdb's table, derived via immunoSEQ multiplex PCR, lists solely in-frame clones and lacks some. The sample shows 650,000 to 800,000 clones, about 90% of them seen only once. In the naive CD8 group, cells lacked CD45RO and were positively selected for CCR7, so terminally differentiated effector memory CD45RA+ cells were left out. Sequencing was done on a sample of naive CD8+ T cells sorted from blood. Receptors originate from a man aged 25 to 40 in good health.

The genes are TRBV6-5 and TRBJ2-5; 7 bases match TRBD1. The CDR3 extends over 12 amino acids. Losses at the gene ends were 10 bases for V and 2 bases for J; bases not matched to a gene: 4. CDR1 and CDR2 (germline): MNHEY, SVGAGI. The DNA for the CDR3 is TGTGCCACCGGACAGGAACAAGAGACCCAGTACTTC. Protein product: CATGQEQETQYF.

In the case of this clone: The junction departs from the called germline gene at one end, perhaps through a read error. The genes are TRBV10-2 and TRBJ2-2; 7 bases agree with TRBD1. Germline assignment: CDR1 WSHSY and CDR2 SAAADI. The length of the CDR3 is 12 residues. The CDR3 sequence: CASEGAPGEPFF. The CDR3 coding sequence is TGCGCCAGCGAGGGGGCCCCTGGGGAGCCGTTTTTT.

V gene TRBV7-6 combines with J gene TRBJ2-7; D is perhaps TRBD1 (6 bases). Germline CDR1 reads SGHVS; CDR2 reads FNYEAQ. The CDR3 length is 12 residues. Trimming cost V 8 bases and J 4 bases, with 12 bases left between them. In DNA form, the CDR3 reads TGTGCCAGCGGGGACACTAGTTACGAGCAGTACTTC. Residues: CASGDTSYEQYF.

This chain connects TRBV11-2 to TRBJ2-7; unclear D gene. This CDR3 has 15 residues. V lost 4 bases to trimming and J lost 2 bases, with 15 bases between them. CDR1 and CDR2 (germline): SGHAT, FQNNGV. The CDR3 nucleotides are TGTGCCAGCAGCTCATACAGTCCGGGCCCCTACGAGCAGTACTTC. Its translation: CASSSYSPGPYEQYF.

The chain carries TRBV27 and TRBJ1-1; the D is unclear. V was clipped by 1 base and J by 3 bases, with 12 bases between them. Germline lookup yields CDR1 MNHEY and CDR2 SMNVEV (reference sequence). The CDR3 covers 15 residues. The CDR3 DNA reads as TGTGCCAGCAGTTTATTCAGCTACCGGGACACTGAAGCTTTCTTT. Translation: CASSLFSYRDTEAFF.

As DNA, the CDR3 is TGTGCCAGCAGCGTATGGGACTCGTCCCACGATGAGCAGTTCTTC. This translates into CASSVWDSSHDEQFF. The chain combines TRBV9 with TRBJ2-1; D is perhaps TRBD2 (6 bases). Germline V lookup: CDR1 SGDLS, CDR2 YYNGEE. V was cut by 1 base and J by 8 bases, with 16 bases left in between. The CDR3 has 15 amino acids.

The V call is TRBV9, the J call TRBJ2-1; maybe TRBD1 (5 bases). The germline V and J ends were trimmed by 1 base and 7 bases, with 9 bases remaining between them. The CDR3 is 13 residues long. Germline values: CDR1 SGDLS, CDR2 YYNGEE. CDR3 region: CASSVKGSNEQFF. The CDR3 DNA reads TGTGCCAGCAGCGTAAAGGGGTCGAATGAGCAGTTCTTC.

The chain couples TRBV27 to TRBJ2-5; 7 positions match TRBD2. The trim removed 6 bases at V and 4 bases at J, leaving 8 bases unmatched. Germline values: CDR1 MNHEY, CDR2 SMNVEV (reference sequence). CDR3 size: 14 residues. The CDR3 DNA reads TGTGCCAGCAGCCCGACTAGCCGGGGAGAGACCCAGTACTTC. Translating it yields CASSPTSRGETQYF.

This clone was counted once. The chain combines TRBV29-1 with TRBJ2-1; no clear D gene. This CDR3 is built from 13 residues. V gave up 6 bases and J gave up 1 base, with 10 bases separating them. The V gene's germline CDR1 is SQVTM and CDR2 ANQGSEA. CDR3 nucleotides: TGCAGCGTGGACGGGTTATCCTACAATGAGCAGTTCTTC. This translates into CSVDGLSYNEQFF.

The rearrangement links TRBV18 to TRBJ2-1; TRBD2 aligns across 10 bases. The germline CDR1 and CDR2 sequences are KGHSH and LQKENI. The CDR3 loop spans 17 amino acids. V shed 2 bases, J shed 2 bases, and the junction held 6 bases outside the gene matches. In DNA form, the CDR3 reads TGTGCCAGCTCACCAAATAGCGGGAGGTTTCCCTACAATGAGCAGTTCTTC. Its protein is CASSPNSGRFPYNEQFF.

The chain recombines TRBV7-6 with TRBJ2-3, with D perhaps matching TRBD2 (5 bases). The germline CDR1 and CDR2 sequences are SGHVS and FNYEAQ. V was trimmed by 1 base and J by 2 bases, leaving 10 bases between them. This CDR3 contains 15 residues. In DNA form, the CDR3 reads TGTGCCAGCAGCTTAGAAGCGGCAATCACAGATACGCAGTATTTT. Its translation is CASSLEAAITDTQYF.

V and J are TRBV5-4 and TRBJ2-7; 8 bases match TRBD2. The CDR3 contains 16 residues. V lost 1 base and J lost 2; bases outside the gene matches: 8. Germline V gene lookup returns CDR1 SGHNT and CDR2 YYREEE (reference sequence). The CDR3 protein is CASSLTGAGVAYEQYF. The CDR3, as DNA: TGTGCCAGCAGCTTGACGGGAGCGGGAGTGGCCTACGAGCAGTACTTC.

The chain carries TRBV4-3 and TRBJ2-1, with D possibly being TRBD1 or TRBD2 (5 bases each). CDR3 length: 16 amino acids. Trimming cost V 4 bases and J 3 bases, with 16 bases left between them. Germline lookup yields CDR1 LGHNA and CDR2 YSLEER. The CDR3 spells CASSLAVGTIYNEQFF. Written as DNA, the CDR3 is TGCGCCAGCAGCCTAGCCGTTGGGACCATCTACAATGAGCAGTTCTTC.

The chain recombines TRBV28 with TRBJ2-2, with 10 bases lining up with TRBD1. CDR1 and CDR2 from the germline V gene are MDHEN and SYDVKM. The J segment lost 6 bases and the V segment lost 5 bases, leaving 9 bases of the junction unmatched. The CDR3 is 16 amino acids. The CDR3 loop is CASSPDRGQKSGELFF. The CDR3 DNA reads TGTGCCAGCAGTCCCGACAGGGGGCAGAAATCCGGGGAGCTGTTTTTT. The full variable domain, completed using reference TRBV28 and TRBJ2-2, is DVKVTQSSRYLVKRTGEKVFLECVQDMDHENMFWYRQDPGLGLRLIYFSYDVKMKEKGDIPEGYSVSREKKERFSLILESASTNQTSMYLCASSPDRGQKSGELFFGEGSRLTVL.

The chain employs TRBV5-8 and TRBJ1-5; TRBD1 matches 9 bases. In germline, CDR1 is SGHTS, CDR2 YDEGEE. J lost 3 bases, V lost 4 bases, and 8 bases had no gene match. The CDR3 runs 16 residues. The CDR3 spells CASSRSGTGPNQPQHF. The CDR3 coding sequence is TGTGCCAGCAGCCGATCCGGGACAGGGCCCAATCAGCCCCAGCATTTT.

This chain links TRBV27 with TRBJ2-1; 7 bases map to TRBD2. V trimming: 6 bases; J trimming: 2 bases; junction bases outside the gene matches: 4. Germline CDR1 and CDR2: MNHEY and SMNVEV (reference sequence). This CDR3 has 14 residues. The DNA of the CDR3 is TGTGCCAGCAGGGGCGGGAGTCCCTACAATGAGCAGTTCTTC. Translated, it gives CASRGGSPYNEQFF.

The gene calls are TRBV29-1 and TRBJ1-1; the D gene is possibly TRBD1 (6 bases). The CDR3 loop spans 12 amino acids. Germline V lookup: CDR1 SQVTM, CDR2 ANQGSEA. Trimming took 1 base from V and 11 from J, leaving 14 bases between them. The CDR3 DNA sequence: TGCAGCGTTGAAGCCGATCCAGGGGAGGCTTTCTTT. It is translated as CSVEADPGEAFF.

CDR3 in DNA: TGTGCCAGCAGTCAAACAGGGGGCACTGAAGCTTTCTTT. Its translation is CASSQTGGTEAFF. The chain carries TRBV6-5 and TRBJ1-1; 8 bases are a match to TRBD1. In germline, CDR1 is MNHEY, CDR2 SVGAGI. V was clipped by 5 bases and J by 4 bases; unmatched bases: 3. The CDR3 spans 13 residues.

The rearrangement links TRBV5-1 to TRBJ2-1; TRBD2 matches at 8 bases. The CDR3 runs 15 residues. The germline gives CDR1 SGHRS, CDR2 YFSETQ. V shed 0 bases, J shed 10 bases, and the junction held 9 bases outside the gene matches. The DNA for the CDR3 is TGCGCCAGCAGCTTGGAGGGGACTAGGGGTGACGAGCAGTTCTTC. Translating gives CASSLEGTRGDEQFF.

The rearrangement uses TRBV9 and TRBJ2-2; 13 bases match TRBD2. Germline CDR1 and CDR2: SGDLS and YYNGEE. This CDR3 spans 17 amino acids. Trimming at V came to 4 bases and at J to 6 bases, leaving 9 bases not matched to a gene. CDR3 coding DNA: TGTGCCAGCAGCCCCCGGGGGACTAGCGGGACTGCCGGGGAGCTGTTTTTT. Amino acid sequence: CASSPRGTSGTAGELFF.

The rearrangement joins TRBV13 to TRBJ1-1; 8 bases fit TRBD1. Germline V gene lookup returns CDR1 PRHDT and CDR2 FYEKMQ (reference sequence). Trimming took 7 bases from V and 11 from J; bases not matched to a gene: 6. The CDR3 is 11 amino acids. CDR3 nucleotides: TGTGCCAGCACCGGACAGGGTAGGGCTTTCTTT. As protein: CASTGQGRAFF.

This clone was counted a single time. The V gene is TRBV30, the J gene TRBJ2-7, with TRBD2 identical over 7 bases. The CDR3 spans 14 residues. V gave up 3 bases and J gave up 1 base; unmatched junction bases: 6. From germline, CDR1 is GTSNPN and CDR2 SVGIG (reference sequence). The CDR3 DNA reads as TGTGCCTGGAGGAAGGGAGGGCCTTCCTACGAGCAGTACTTC. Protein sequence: CAWRKGGPSYEQYF.